This TCR beta chain was identified in a study of a mutant IDH1 vaccine in newly diagnosed glioma. Study overall: Treatment recipients were about 62% male and around 40% female, and their mean age was around 39 years.

The time point is: week 47, end of study. In every dose of vaccine, 300 ug of mutant IDH1 20-mer peptide was given alongside topical imiquimod. Assay used: immunoSEQ multiplex PCR; TCRdb lists only in-frame clones, some missing. Counted here are around 94,000 clones, about nine tenths occurring once; the ten biggest clones make up over 0.7%. Overall study results and limits: Seemingly, pseudoprogression had no relation to changes in the top peripheral T cell clonotypes.

V gave up 4 bases and J gave up 7 bases; unmatched junction bases: 2. Germline values: CDR1 MNHEY, CDR2 SVGAGI. This CDR3 region has 13 residues. About this clone itself: Its antigen is not identified.

This receptor was obtained from a woman in her 50s with glioma. The input for sequencing was PBMCs, taken from a glioma patient whose treatment included an IDH1 peptide vaccine. The V and J genes are TRBV6-5 and TRBJ2-1, with 9 bases aligning to TRBD1. CDR3 sequence: CASSSDRGNEQFF. DNA of the CDR3: TGTGCCAGCAGTTCGGACAGGGGAAATGAGCAGTTCTTC.